The 12 T cell receptor beta chains reported below all come from one sample, sequenced in a study of control samples from healthy donors and cancer patients. Sequencing was performed with immunoSEQ multiplex PCR; in TCRdb, only in-frame clones are kept and a portion is missing. Among approximately 160,000 clones listed, around 90% were seen once. Input material: blood. The receptors stem from a woman younger than 45 in good health.

The chain recombines TRBV6-5 with TRBJ1-5; possible D gene TRBD1, 6 bases. Trimming left V 4 bases short and J 0 bases short, with 10 bases between. Germline V gives CDR1 MNHEY, CDR2 SVGAGI. The CDR3 is 15 amino acids. Here the CDR3 DNA reads TGTGCCAGCAGTTCTACAGGGAATAGCAATCAGCCCCAGCATTTT. Encoded protein: CASSSTGNSNQPQHF.

The chain couples TRBV12-3 or TRBV12-4 to TRBJ2-7; the D is unclear. The germline V and J ends were trimmed by 6 bases and 0 bases, with 9 bases remaining between them. The CDR3 covers 13 residues. This CDR3 is CASRFSSSYEQYF. CDR3 coding DNA: TGTGCCAGCAGATTTTCCTCCTCCTACGAGCAGTACTTC.

The chain carries TRBV7-2 and TRBJ2-7; no clear D gene. The germline CDR1 and CDR2 sequences are SGHTA and FQGNSA. The V end lost 1 base, the J end lost 0 bases, and 10 bases lay between the germline ends. The CDR3 has 15 amino acids. As DNA, the CDR3 is TGTGCCAGCAGCTTAGATAATCGATACTCCTACGAGCAGTACTTC. This codes for CASSLDNRYSYEQYF.

This rearrangement joins TRBV19 to TRBJ2-1, with 10 positions matching TRBD2. Germline values: CDR1 LNHDA, CDR2 SQIVND (reference sequence). The CDR3 is 15 residues long. Germline trimming cut 8 bases from V and 6 bases from J; bases unmatched to any gene: 10. The CDR3 coding sequence is TGTGCCAGTTCCCGATCTAGCGGGAGTTTCAATGAGCAGTTCTTC. Translation: CASSRSSGSFNEQFF.

The rearrangement links TRBV7-3 to TRBJ2-1; no clear D gene. The CDR3 extends over 12 amino acids. The V gene's germline CDR1 is SGHTA and CDR2 FQGTGA. Trimming removed 3 bases at V and 5 bases at J, with 5 bases between. CDR3 nucleotides: TGTGCCAGCAGCTTCGGGCACAATGAGCAGTTCTTC. Translation gives CASSFGHNEQFF.

The chain couples TRBV27 to TRBJ2-5; D gene uncertain. Germline assignment: CDR1 MNHEY and CDR2 SMNVEV (reference sequence). This CDR3 has 11 residues. With 6 bases removed from V and 0 bases from J, the gap between germline ends came to 2 bases. CDR3 sequence: CASSHQETQYF. DNA for the CDR3: TGTGCCAGCAGCCACCAAGAGACCCAGTACTTC.

The gene calls are TRBV10-3 and TRBJ2-1; 13 bases are shared with TRBD2. The germline V gene has CDR1 ENHRY and CDR2 SYGVKD. The ends lost 3 bases at V and 10 bases at J; junction bases unmatched: 3. This CDR3 has 14 amino acids. CDR3 DNA: TGTGCCATCAGTGAAGGACTAGCGGGAGACGAGCAGTTCTTC. It encodes CAISEGLAGDEQFF.

This sequence joins TRBV18 and TRBJ1-5; tentative D call: TRBD1 (5 bases). Germline CDR1 reads KGHSH; CDR2 reads LQKENI. The length of the CDR3 is 14 residues. V was pared by 2 bases and J by 4 bases, with 9 bases between. CDR3 sequence reads: CASSPDGANQPQHF. CDR3 bases: TGTGCCAGCTCACCAGACGGGGCGAATCAGCCCCAGCATTTT.

A remark on this clone: Because the CDR3 is missing its conserved closing phenylalanine or tryptophan, this is likely a read error. The DNA is left out, because the CDR3 cannot be placed on it with certainty; the CDR3 is given as TCRdb lists it. The chain recombines TRBV27 with TRBJ1-2. The germline gives CDR1 MNHEY, CDR2 SMNVEV (reference sequence). The CDR3 length is 13 residues, termini included. CDR3 protein: CASRLREGDAQNP.

There are a few counts of this clone. V is TRBV4-3 and J is TRBJ2-1, with TRBD2 identical over 9 bases. CDR3 size: 18 residues. Losses at the gene ends were 0 bases for V and 9 bases for J; bases not matched to a gene: 15. Germline lookup yields CDR1 LGHNA and CDR2 YSLEER. The CDR3 coding sequence is TGCGCCAGCAGCCAAGATCTGGGGGGACCCGGGACTAGCAGTGAGCAGTTCTTC. This codes for CASSQDLGGPGTSSEQFF.

The rearrangement joins TRBV19 to TRBJ2-7, with D tentatively TRBD2 (6 bases). In germline, CDR1 is LNHDA, CDR2 SQIVND (reference sequence). CDR3 length: 15 amino acids. The germline V and J ends were trimmed by 3 bases and 5 bases, with 17 bases remaining between them. CDR3 sequence reads: CASSMTGSGKNEQYF. The CDR3 bases are TGTGCCAGTAGTATGACGGGTAGCGGAAAGAACGAGCAGTACTTC.

This clone was observed a few times. The rearrangement links TRBV6-1 to TRBJ2-2; D gene uncertain. Trimming took 2 bases from V and 7 from J, leaving 5 bases between them. The germline gives CDR1 MNHNS, CDR2 SASEGT. This CDR3 spans 12 amino acids. The CDR3: CASSELGGELFF. CDR3 nucleotide sequence: TGTGCCAGCAGTGAATTGGGCGGGGAGCTGTTTTTT.